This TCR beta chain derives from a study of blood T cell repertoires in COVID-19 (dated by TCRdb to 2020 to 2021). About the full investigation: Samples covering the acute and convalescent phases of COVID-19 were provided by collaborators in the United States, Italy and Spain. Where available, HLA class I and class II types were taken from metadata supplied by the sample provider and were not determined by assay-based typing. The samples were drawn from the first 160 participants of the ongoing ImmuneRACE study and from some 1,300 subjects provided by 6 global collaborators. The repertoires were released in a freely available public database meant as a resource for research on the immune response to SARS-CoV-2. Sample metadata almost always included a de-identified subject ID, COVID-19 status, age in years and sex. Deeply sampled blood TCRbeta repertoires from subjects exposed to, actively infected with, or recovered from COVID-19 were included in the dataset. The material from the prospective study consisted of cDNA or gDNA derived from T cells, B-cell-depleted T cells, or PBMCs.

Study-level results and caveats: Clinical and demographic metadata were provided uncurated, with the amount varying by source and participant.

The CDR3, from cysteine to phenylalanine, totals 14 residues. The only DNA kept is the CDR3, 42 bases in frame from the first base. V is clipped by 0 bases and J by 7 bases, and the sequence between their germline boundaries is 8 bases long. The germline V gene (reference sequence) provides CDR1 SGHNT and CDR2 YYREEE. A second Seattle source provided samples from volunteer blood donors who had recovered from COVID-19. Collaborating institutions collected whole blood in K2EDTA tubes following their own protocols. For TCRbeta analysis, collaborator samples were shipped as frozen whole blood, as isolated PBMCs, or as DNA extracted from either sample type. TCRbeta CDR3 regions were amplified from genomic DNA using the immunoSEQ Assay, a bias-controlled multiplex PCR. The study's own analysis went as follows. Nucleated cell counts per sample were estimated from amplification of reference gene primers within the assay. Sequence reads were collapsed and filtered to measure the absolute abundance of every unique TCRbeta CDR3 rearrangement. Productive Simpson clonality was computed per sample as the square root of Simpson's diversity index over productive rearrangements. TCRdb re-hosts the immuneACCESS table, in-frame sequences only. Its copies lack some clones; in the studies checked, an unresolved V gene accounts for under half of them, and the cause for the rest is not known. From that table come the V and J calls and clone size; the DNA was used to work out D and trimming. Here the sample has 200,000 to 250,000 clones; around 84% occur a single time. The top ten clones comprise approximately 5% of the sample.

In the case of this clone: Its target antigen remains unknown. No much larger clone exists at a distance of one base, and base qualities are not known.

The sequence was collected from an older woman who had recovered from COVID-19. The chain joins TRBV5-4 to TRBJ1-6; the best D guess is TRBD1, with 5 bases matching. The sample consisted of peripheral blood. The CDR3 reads CASSLDRTNSPLHF. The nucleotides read TGTGCCAGCAGCTTGGACAGGACGAATTCACCCCTCCACTTT.